This T cell receptor beta chain was retrieved from a study of cytomegalovirus exposure and HLA in healthy donors. Study results and limitations: Later on, a genetic analysis was performed. It linked a missense variant in DCLRE1C with V- and J-gene trimming of TCR beta. By a later analysis, the bulk of CMV-associated TCR beta chains appeared HLA-restricted. When the data were analyzed later, several of the most significant clusters appeared to be linked to common viral pathogens.

A remark on this clone: Its target is unknown.

Amplification used 60 Vbeta primers and 13 Jbeta primers. Generated by immunoSEQ multiplex PCR, the TCRdb table keeps only in-frame clones and is missing some. The table shows 200,000 to 250,000 clones, with around 83% occurring only once. Trimming removed 4 bases from V and 1 base from J; junction bases left unmatched: 10. The CDR3 contains 15 residues. The germline V gene has CDR1 GTSNPN and CDR2 SVGIG (reference sequence). The sequencing sample was made of PBMCs. The source of this sequence is a woman between 50 and 59 years old in good health and CMV-seropositive. This sequence joins TRBV30 and TRBJ2-7, with TRBD1 matching over 7 bases. CDR3 coding DNA: TGTGCCTGGATCCCCTTCGACAGGGAATCCTACGAGCAGTACTTC. Translation gives CAWIPFDRESYEQYF. The full variable domain, with the rest looked up from reference TRBV30 and TRBJ2-7, is SQTIHQWPATLVQPVGSPLSLECTVEGTSNPNLYWYRQAAGRGLQLLFYSVGIGQISSEVPQNLSASRPQDRQFILSSKKLLLSDSGFYLCAWIPFDRESYEQYFGPGTRLTVT.